These T cell receptor beta chains were read from a single sample in a study of CD8+CD57+ T cells in acquired aplastic anemia. TCRdb redid the calling of the reads with MiXCR, one entry per CDR3 protein. Counted here are about 270,000 distinct CDR3 sequences, approximately 55% occurring once; the ten biggest clones make up approximately 8.2%. Sequencing was carried out using sorted CD4+, CD8+, or CD8+CD57+ T cells (not recorded which) from PBMCs. The receptors originated from a human donor with severe aplastic anemia or a healthy control (not recorded which). Both conserved end residues are part of each CDR3. The D gene is left open where the match is weak. Where a row states a size, it is once, few, many or the class of an expanded clone; other rows omit it.

>NA|TRBV20-1|NA|TRBJ2-7
CSAYEDILDEQYF
TGCAGTGCTTACGAGGACATTCTAGACGAGCAGTACTTC
>TRBD1|TRBV5-1|many|TRBJ1-2
CASSWDGQATWGYGYTF
TGCGCCAGCAGCTGGGACGGACAGGCTACTTGGGGGTATGGCTACACCTTC
>TRBD1|TRBV20-1|NA|TRBJ2-3
CSASHPQGVGTQYF
TGCAGTGCTAGTCACCCACAGGGGGTAGGAACGCAGTATTTT
>TRBD1|TRBV19|NA|TRBJ2-7
CASSIVGTVKSSYEQYF
TGTGCCAGTAGTATAGTGGGGACAGTTAAATCCTCCTACGAGCAGTACTTC
>NA|TRBV10-2|NA|TRBJ1-5
CASRGLSMSQPQHF
TGCGCCAGCAGGGGCTTGTCTATGAGTCAGCCCCAGCATTTT
>TRBD1|TRBV5-4|NA|TRBJ1-5
CASSSDRDNQPQHF
TGTGCCAGCAGCTCGGACAGGGACAATCAGCCCCAGCATTTT
>NA|TRBV20-1|few|TRBJ1-5
CSARIGPPNQPQHF
TGCAGTGCTAGGATCGGTCCACCCAATCAGCCCCAGCATTTT
>NA|TRBV20-1|many|TRBJ2-2
CSARDRNYKAGELFF
TGCAGTGCTAGAGATCGGAACTACAAGGCCGGGGAGCTGTTTTTT
>NA|TRBV20-1|NA|TRBJ1-2
CSAIGGRDYGYTF
TGCAGTGCCATAGGTGGTCGCGACTATGGCTACACCTTC
>NA|TRBV7-2|NA|TRBJ2-2
CASSLGPLAGELFF
TGTGCCAGCAGCTTAGGGCCCCTCGCCGGGGAGCTGTTTTTT
>TRBD2|TRBV20-1|NA|TRBJ2-1
CSAPHSGGSSYNEQFF
TGCAGTGCTCCCCATAGCGGGGGAAGCTCCTACAATGAGCAGTTCTTC
>TRBD1|TRBV7-8|few|TRBJ1-2
CASSFSPTGKAGGYTF
TGTGCCAGCAGCTTTTCCCCGACAGGGAAAGCGGGAGGCTACACCTTC
>NA|TRBV7-9|few|TRBJ2-5
CASRDLPRAEETQYF
TGTGCCAGCAGAGACCTCCCACGGGCCGAGGAGACCCAGTACTTC
>NA|TRBV6-1|NA|TRBJ2-3
CASSEVVATDTQYF
TGTGCCAGCAGTGAAGTGGTTGCGACAGATACGCAGTATTTT
>NA|TRBV30|many|TRBJ2-7
CAWSVEWVTEQYF
TGTGCCTGGAGTGTAGAGTGGGTTACCGAGCAGTACTTC
>TRBD1|TRBV12-3/TRBV12-4|NA|TRBJ1-6
CASRPAGTVNSPLHF
TGTGCCAGCAGGCCTGCCGGGACAGTTAATTCACCCCTCCACTTT
>TRBD2|TRBV7-8|many|TRBJ2-7
CASSPGLAGGNHEQYF
TGTGCCAGCAGCCCGGGACTAGCGGGGGGGAATCACGAGCAGTACTTC
>TRBD1|TRBV7-2|NA|TRBJ1-1
CASSSPFTGQLNTETFF
TGTGCTAGCAGCTCCCCCTTTACGGGACAGCTGAACACTGAAACTTTCTTT
>TRBD2|TRBV7-2|NA|TRBJ2-3
CASSLILAGGAQYF
TGTGCCAGCAGCTTAATACTAGCGGGGGGGGCGCAGTATTTT
>NA|TRBV9|NA|TRBJ2-7
CASSVAGSGDYEQYF
TGTGCCAGCAGCGTGGCCGGGTCAGGGGACTACGAGCAGTACTTC
>NA|TRBV7-3|NA|TRBJ1-6
CASSRRAGALHF
TGTGCCAGCAGCAGGCGAGCGGGGGCCCTTCACTTT
>NA|TRBV5-1|many|TRBJ2-3
CASSLSTPTDTQYF
TGCGCCAGCAGCTTGAGTACACCCACAGATACGCAGTATTTT
>NA|TRBV5-1|NA|TRBJ2-7
CASSFAYEQYF
TGCGCCAGCAGCTTTGCCTACGAGCAGTACTTC
>NA|TRBV25-1|NA|TRBJ2-3
CASSELGPVRDTQYF
TGTGCCAGCAGTGAATTAGGGCCGGTCCGTGATACGCAGTATTTT